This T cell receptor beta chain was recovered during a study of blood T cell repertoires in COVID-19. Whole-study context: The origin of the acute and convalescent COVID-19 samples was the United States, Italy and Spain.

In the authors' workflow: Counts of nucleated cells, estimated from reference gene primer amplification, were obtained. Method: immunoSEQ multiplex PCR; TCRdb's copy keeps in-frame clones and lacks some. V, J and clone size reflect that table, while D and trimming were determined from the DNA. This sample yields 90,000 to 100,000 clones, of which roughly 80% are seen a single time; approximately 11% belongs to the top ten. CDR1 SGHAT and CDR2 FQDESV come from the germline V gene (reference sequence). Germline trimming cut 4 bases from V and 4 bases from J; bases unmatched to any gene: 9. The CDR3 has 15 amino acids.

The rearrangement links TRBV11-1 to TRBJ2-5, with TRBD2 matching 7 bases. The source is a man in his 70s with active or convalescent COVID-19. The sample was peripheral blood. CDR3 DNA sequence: TGTGCCAGCAGCTCTAGCGGTGGCTATGTAGAGACCCAGTACTTC. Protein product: CASSSSGGYVETQYF.